This T cell receptor (beta chain) was recovered during a study of cytomegalovirus exposure and HLA in healthy donors. The wider study: Previous work identified roughly 120 million unique TCR beta sequences from roughly 170 million T cells. Of 350 to 400 genotyped donors, 75% to 90% grouped in the Caucasian-associated ancestry cluster. Overall study findings and caveats: Immune exposure information available was restricted to CMV serostatus. With further analysis later on, most CMV-associated TCR beta chains appeared HLA-restricted.

The PCR contained 60 Vbeta and 13 Jbeta primers. Assay used: immunoSEQ multiplex PCR; TCRdb lists only in-frame clones, some missing. The table records about 130,000 clones, roughly 85% of them present only once. The V gene lost 4 bases and the J gene lost 3 bases, with 10 bases spanning the gap. Germline V lookup: CDR1 MGHRA, CDR2 YSYEKL. This CDR3 region has 13 residues. Worth noting for this clone: Its antigen is not known.

This receptor was taken from a man aged 35 to 55 in good health and CMV-seropositive. What was sequenced was PBMCs. The V and J genes are TRBV4-1 and TRBJ2-7; D is possibly TRBD2 (6 bases). The CDR3 spells CASSPGLGYEQYF. The DNA for the CDR3 is TGCGCCAGCAGCCCGGGACTTGGCTACGAGCAGTACTTC.